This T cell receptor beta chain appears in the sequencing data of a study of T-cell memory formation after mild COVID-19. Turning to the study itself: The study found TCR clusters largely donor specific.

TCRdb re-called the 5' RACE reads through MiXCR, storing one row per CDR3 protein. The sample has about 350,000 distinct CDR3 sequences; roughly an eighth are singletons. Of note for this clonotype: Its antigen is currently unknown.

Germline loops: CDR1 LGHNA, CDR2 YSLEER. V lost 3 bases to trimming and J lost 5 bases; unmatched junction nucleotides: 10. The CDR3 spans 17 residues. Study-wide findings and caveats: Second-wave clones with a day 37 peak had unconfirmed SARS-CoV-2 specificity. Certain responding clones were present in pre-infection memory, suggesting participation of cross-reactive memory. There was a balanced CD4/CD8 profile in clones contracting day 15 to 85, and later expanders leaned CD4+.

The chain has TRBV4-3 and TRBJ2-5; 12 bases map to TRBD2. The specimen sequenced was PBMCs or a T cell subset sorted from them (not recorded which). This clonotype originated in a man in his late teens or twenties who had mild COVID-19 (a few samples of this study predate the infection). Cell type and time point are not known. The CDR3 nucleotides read TGCGCCAGCAGCCAGGAACTAGCGGGGGGCCGGGGGGAGACCCAGTACTTC. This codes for CASSQELAGGRGETQYF.